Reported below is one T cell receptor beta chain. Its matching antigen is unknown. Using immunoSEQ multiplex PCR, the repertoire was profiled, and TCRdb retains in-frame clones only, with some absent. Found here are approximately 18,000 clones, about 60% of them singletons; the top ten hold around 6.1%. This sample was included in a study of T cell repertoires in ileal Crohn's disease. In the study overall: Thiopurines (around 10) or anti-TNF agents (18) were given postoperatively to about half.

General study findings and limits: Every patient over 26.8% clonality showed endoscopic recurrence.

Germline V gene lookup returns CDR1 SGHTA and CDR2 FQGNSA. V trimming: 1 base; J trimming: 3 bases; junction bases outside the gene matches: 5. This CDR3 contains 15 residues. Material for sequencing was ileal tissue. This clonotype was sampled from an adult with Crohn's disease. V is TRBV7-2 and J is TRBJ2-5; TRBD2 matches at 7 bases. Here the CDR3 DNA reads TGTGCCAGCAGCTTAGGGGGGGGAGGGAAAGAGACCCAGTACTTC. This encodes CASSLGGGGKETQYF.